This T cell receptor beta chain was observed in a study of cytomegalovirus exposure and HLA in healthy donors. Overall study: In a later analysis, it was reported that the approximately 120 validation repertoires had been produced on the same platform as the 700 or so repertoires belonging to the first cohort. Overall study findings and caveats: Some TCR beta chains (roughly 150 of them) were listed as cytomegalovirus-associated.

The study drew the donors from its approximately 110-subject validation cohort, separate from the 666-subject first cohort. Sequenced by immunoSEQ multiplex PCR; TCRdb stores in-frame clones only, minus some. The repertoire holds a few hundred thousand clones, with 86% as singletons. Germline lookup yields CDR1 MGHDK and CDR2 SYGVNS. Trimming left V 4 bases short and J 0 bases short, with 12 bases between. The CDR3 is made up of 15 amino acids. To note about this clone: Its antigen is unidentified.

The V and J genes are TRBV25-1 and TRBJ2-5; tentatively, D is TRBD1 (5 bases). Sequenced: PBMCs. The receptor comes from a woman in her late teens or twenties in good health and CMV-seronegative. The chain's CDR3 is CASSGPLGDQETQYF. The CDR3 nucleotides read TGTGCCAGCAGTGGCCCTCTAGGGGACCAAGAGACCCAGTACTTC.